Given below is one T cell receptor (beta chain) in context. It was with a sample-barcoded 5' primer and a J-beta primer mix that a second PCR of roughly 6 to 11 cycles was run. TCRdb independently ran MiXCR on the 5' RACE reads; one entry per CDR3 protein. In the table there are some 1.8 million distinct CDR3 sequences, around 40% of which are singletons. The sample belongs to a study of blood T cells in healthy people across ages. In germline, CDR1 is MNHEY, CDR2 SVGEGT. There are 14 residues in the CDR3. V was pared by 0 bases and J by 0 bases, with 5 bases between. This clonotype originated in a human donor in good health. What was sequenced was blood. This chain connects TRBV6-2 or TRBV6-3 to TRBJ1-1; D gene ambiguous. The CDR3 loop reads CASSYSEMNTEAFF. The CDR3 nucleotides are TGTGCCAGCAGTTACTCCGAGATGAACACTGAAGCTTTCTTT.